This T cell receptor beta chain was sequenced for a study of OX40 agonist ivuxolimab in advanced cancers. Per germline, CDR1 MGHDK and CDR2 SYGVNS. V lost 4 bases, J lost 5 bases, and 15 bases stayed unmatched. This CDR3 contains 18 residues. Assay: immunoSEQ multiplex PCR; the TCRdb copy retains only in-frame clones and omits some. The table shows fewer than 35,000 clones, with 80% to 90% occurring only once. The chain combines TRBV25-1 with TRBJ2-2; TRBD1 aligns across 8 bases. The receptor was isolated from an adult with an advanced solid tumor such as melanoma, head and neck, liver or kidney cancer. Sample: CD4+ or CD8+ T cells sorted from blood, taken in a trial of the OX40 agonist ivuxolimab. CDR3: CASSGHIGDRGRTGELFF. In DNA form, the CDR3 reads TGTGCCAGCAGTGGCCATATCGGAGACAGGGGTCGAACCGGGGAGCTGTTTTTT.